The T cell receptor beta chain described here comes from a study of CD8+ T cells in alopecia areata. The germline V gene encodes CDR1 SQVTM and CDR2 ANQGSEA. Trimming removed 2 bases from V and 8 bases from J, with 19 bases in between. The CDR3 runs to 15 residues. This clone was recorded a few times. Reverse transcribed after extraction, RNA yielded cDNA as the sequencing template. Profiled with immunoSEQ multiplex PCR; TCRdb holds only in-frame clones, not every one. The table includes 130,000 or so clones, about 50% detected once. This chain links TRBV29-1 with TRBJ2-1; tentatively, D is TRBD2 (6 bases). This TCR was sampled from a human donor with alopecia areata. Sequencing was done on a sample of NKG2D-low CD8+ T cells sorted from blood. This CDR3 is CSVERSATGSDEQFF. The CDR3, as DNA: TGCAGCGTTGAAAGGTCGGCTACCGGGAGCGATGAGCAGTTCTTC.